A selection of T cell receptor beta chains follows, all from one sample in a study of long-term antiretroviral therapy in people with HIV. TCRdb's table, derived via immunoSEQ multiplex PCR, lists solely in-frame clones and lacks some. Seen here are approximately 21,000 clones, more than 75% observed once, and the top ten hold about 4.5%. The sample in question was unsorted PBMCs, obtained roughly 5.9 years after starting antiretroviral therapy. These receptors originate from a man in his thirties or forties with HIV. The CDR3 runs from the conserved cysteine through the conserved F or W. Each record gives: CDR3 length, V gene, D gene, clone size, J gene, CDR3 protein, CDR3 DNA. The D gene is left open where the match is weak. Only some rows state a clone size, as once, few, many or a class for expanded clones.

CDR3 length: 15
V gene: TRBV30
D gene: -
clone size: -
J gene: TRBJ1-5
CDR3 protein: CAWQIDGGEGQPQHF
CDR3 DNA: TGTGCCTGGCAAATCGACGGAGGAGAAGGGCAGCCCCAGCATTTT

CDR3 length: 13
V gene: TRBV15
D gene: -
clone size: -
J gene: TRBJ2-7
CDR3 protein: CATKRGGLEEQYF
CDR3 DNA: TGTGCCACCAAAAGGGGGGGGCTGGAAGAGCAGTACTTC

CDR3 length: 16
V gene: TRBV7-3
D gene: TRBD2
clone size: -
J gene: TRBJ2-5
CDR3 protein: CASSLGVAGGEETQYF
CDR3 DNA: TGTGCCAGCAGCTTAGGGGTAGCGGGGGGTGAAGAGACCCAGTACTTC

CDR3 length: 13
V gene: TRBV7-9
D gene: -
clone size: few
J gene: TRBJ1-4
CDR3 protein: CASSLTSNEKLFF
CDR3 DNA: TGTGCCAGCAGCTTAACAAGTAATGAAAAACTGTTTTTT

CDR3 length: 10
V gene: TRBV2
D gene: -
clone size: -
J gene: TRBJ2-2
CDR3 protein: CASQFGELFF
CDR3 DNA: TGTGCCAGCCAATTCGGGGAGCTGTTTTTT

CDR3 length: 13
V gene: TRBV27
D gene: -
clone size: -
J gene: TRBJ2-3
CDR3 protein: CASSPTDRYTQYF
CDR3 DNA: TGTGCCAGCAGCCCTACCGACCGGTATACGCAGTATTTT

CDR3 length: 16
V gene: TRBV14
D gene: -
clone size: -
J gene: TRBJ2-2
CDR3 protein: CASSLRWGLAPGELFF
CDR3 DNA: TGTGCCAGCAGCCTGAGGTGGGGCCTAGCCCCCGGGGAGCTGTTTTTT

CDR3 length: 14
V gene: TRBV5-8
D gene: TRBD1
clone size: -
J gene: TRBJ2-7
CDR3 protein: CASSLETGGWEQYF
CDR3 DNA: TGTGCCAGCAGCTTGGAAACAGGGGGCTGGGAGCAGTACTTC

CDR3 length: 15
V gene: TRBV5-1
D gene: TRBD1
clone size: -
J gene: TRBJ1-4
CDR3 protein: CASSNSGGWNEKLFF
CDR3 DNA: TGCGCCAGCAGCAATTCAGGGGGCTGGAATGAAAAACTGTTTTTT

CDR3 length: 13
V gene: TRBV7-8
D gene: -
clone size: -
J gene: TRBJ1-4
CDR3 protein: CASSLDTLNRMFF
CDR3 DNA: TGTGCCAGCAGCTTAGACACGCTTAACCGGATGTTTTTT

CDR3 length: 11
V gene: TRBV20-1
D gene: -
clone size: -
J gene: TRBJ1-2
CDR3 protein: CSARVPYGYTF
CDR3 DNA: TGCAGTGCTAGAGTCCCTTATGGCTACACCTTC

CDR3 length: 11
V gene: TRBV29-1
D gene: -
clone size: -
J gene: TRBJ1-2
CDR3 protein: CSYSGDHGYTF
CDR3 DNA: TGCAGCTATTCGGGCGATCATGGCTACACCTTC

CDR3 length: 14
V gene: TRBV7-2
D gene: -
clone size: -
J gene: TRBJ1-5
CDR3 protein: CASSTDSSNQPQHF
CDR3 DNA: TGTGCCAGTTCGACGGACAGTAGCAATCAGCCCCAGCATTTT

CDR3 length: 15
V gene: TRBV5-1
D gene: TRBD1
clone size: -
J gene: TRBJ1-2
CDR3 protein: CASSPIQTGSNGYTF
CDR3 DNA: TGCGCCAGCAGCCCCATACAGACAGGGTCTAATGGCTACACCTTC

CDR3 length: 13
V gene: TRBV28
D gene: -
clone size: -
J gene: TRBJ1-1
CDR3 protein: CASKIPGSTEAFF
CDR3 DNA: TGTGCCAGCAAAATCCCGGGAAGCACTGAAGCTTTCTTT

CDR3 length: 15
V gene: TRBV14
D gene: TRBD1
clone size: medium-sized
J gene: TRBJ2-7
CDR3 protein: CASSPGRAGGREQYF
CDR3 DNA: TGTGCCAGCAGCCCTGGTAGGGCAGGGGGAAGGGAGCAGTACTTC

CDR3 length: 15
V gene: TRBV19
D gene: -
clone size: -
J gene: TRBJ1-3
CDR3 protein: CASSLRANTGNTIYF
CDR3 DNA: TGTGCCAGTAGCCTCAGGGCCAATACTGGAAACACCATATATTTT

CDR3 length: 15
V gene: TRBV30
D gene: -
clone size: -
J gene: TRBJ2-1
CDR3 protein: CAWTPRGPSYNEQFF
CDR3 DNA: TGTGCCTGGACTCCGAGAGGGCCTTCCTACAATGAGCAGTTCTTC

CDR3 length: 16
V gene: TRBV4-2
D gene: TRBD1
clone size: -
J gene: TRBJ1-4
CDR3 protein: CASSQDSTGVNEKLFF
CDR3 DNA: TGTGCCAGCAGCCAAGATAGCACAGGGGTAAATGAAAAACTGTTTTTT

CDR3 length: 13
V gene: TRBV18
D gene: -
clone size: -
J gene: TRBJ1-1
CDR3 protein: CASSPRRTDEAFF
CDR3 DNA: TGTGCCAGCTCACCACGAAGGACAGATGAAGCTTTCTTT

CDR3 length: 14
V gene: TRBV4-3
D gene: -
clone size: once
J gene: TRBJ2-7
CDR3 protein: CASSQEGGAYEQYF
CDR3 DNA: TGCGCCAGCAGCCAAGAAGGGGGGGCCTACGAGCAGTACTTC

CDR3 length: 14
V gene: TRBV2
D gene: TRBD1
clone size: once
J gene: TRBJ2-3
CDR3 protein: CASCWDRSTDTQYF
CDR3 DNA: TGTGCCAGCTGCTGGGACAGGAGTACAGATACGCAGTATTTT

CDR3 length: 15
V gene: TRBV4-2
D gene: TRBD2
clone size: -
J gene: TRBJ2-1
CDR3 protein: CASSQSSGGRNEQFF
CDR3 DNA: TGTGCCAGCAGCCAATCTAGCGGGGGCCGCAATGAGCAGTTCTTC

CDR3 length: 16
V gene: TRBV28
D gene: -
clone size: -
J gene: TRBJ2-1
CDR3 protein: CASSLSGTAFYNEQFF
CDR3 DNA: TGTGCCAGCAGTTTAAGTGGGACGGCCTTTTACAATGAGCAGTTCTTC

CDR3 length: 14
V gene: TRBV4-1
D gene: -
clone size: -
J gene: TRBJ1-1
CDR3 protein: CASRAVLRNTEAFF
CDR3 DNA: TGCGCCAGCAGGGCGGTCTTGAGGAACACTGAAGCTTTCTTT

CDR3 length: 15
V gene: TRBV7-2
D gene: TRBD1
clone size: -
J gene: TRBJ2-2
CDR3 protein: CASSRRDRSGRELFF
CDR3 DNA: TGTGCCAGCAGCCGCCGGGACAGATCCGGGCGGGAGCTGTTTTTT

CDR3 length: 14
V gene: TRBV7-9
D gene: TRBD2
clone size: medium-sized
J gene: TRBJ2-7
CDR3 protein: CASSPSGATNEQYF
CDR3 DNA: TGTGCCAGCAGCCCAAGCGGGGCCACCAACGAGCAGTACTTC

CDR3 length: 14
V gene: TRBV7-9
D gene: -
clone size: once
J gene: TRBJ2-4
CDR3 protein: CASEEFREKNIQYF
CDR3 DNA: TGTGCCAGCGAAGAATTCAGGGAAAAAAACATTCAGTACTTC

CDR3 length: 15
V gene: TRBV28
D gene: -
clone size: few
J gene: TRBJ1-2
CDR3 protein: CASREEGSANYGYTF
CDR3 DNA: TGTGCCAGCAGGGAGGAGGGTAGTGCTAACTATGGCTACACCTTC

CDR3 length: 17
V gene: TRBV2
D gene: TRBD2
clone size: -
J gene: TRBJ2-1
CDR3 protein: CASPEGLAGDTYNEQFF
CDR3 DNA: TGTGCCAGTCCCGAAGGCCTAGCGGGAGATACCTACAATGAGCAGTTCTTC

CDR3 length: 13
V gene: TRBV30
D gene: TRBD1
clone size: few
J gene: TRBJ2-1
CDR3 protein: CAWGQGAYNEQFF
CDR3 DNA: TGTGCCTGGGGACAGGGGGCGTACAATGAGCAGTTCTTC

CDR3 length: 15
V gene: TRBV9
D gene: TRBD2
clone size: -
J gene: TRBJ2-5
CDR3 protein: CASSVVGTSGETQYF
CDR3 DNA: TGTGCCAGCAGCGTAGTCGGGACTAGCGGGGAGACCCAGTACTTC

CDR3 length: 15
V gene: TRBV19
D gene: TRBD1
clone size: -
J gene: TRBJ2-7
CDR3 protein: CASSTSRGRENEQYF
CDR3 DNA: TGTGCCAGTAGTACCTCCAGGGGGCGCGAAAACGAGCAGTACTTC

CDR3 length: 16
V gene: TRBV6-1
D gene: -
clone size: -
J gene: TRBJ2-7
CDR3 protein: CASSEAPRGPLAEQYF
CDR3 DNA: TGTGCCAGCAGTGAAGCCCCTCGGGGCCCTTTGGCCGAGCAGTACTTC

CDR3 length: 16
V gene: TRBV6-6
D gene: -
clone size: -
J gene: TRBJ1-1
CDR3 protein: CASSYWPWGRDAEAFF
CDR3 DNA: TGTGCCAGCAGTTACTGGCCTTGGGGCAGGGACGCTGAAGCTTTCTTT

CDR3 length: 14
V gene: TRBV27
D gene: -
clone size: -
J gene: TRBJ1-1
CDR3 protein: CASSSPTLNTEAFF
CDR3 DNA: TGTGCCAGCAGTTCCCCCACATTGAACACTGAAGCTTTCTTT

CDR3 length: 14
V gene: TRBV19
D gene: -
clone size: once
J gene: TRBJ1-3
CDR3 protein: CATQFRSSGNTIYF
CDR3 DNA: TGTGCCACCCAATTCAGGAGCTCTGGAAACACCATATATTTT

CDR3 length: 14
V gene: TRBV28
D gene: TRBD1
clone size: -
J gene: TRBJ1-6
CDR3 protein: CASSSKTGVSPLHF
CDR3 DNA: TGTGCCAGCAGTTCCAAGACAGGGGTTTCACCCCTCCACTTT

CDR3 length: 16
V gene: TRBV10-3
D gene: TRBD1
clone size: -
J gene: TRBJ1-2
CDR3 protein: CAIRPVDRAMEDGYTF
CDR3 DNA: TGTGCCATCAGGCCCGTGGACAGGGCCATGGAGGACGGCTACACCTTC

CDR3 length: 18
V gene: TRBV7-9
D gene: -
clone size: -
J gene: TRBJ1-6
CDR3 protein: CASSSYSKAGSYNSPLHF
CDR3 DNA: TGTGCCAGCAGCTCCTACTCCAAAGCCGGCTCCTATAATTCACCCCTCCACTTT

CDR3 length: 14
V gene: TRBV11-3
D gene: -
clone size: -
J gene: TRBJ2-7
CDR3 protein: CASSYYHDSYEQYF
CDR3 DNA: TGTGCCAGCAGTTATTACCACGACTCCTACGAGCAGTACTTC

CDR3 length: 15
V gene: TRBV11-1
D gene: -
clone size: -
J gene: TRBJ1-1
CDR3 protein: CASSAGTYRNTEAFF
CDR3 DNA: TGTGCCAGCAGCGCCGGGACATACAGGAACACTGAAGCTTTCTTT

CDR3 length: 16
V gene: TRBV15
D gene: TRBD1
clone size: -
J gene: TRBJ2-6
CDR3 protein: CATTWDRASGANVLTF
CDR3 DNA: TGTGCCACCACCTGGGACAGGGCCTCTGGGGCCAACGTCCTGACTTTC

CDR3 length: 15
V gene: TRBV7-9
D gene: -
clone size: -
J gene: TRBJ2-5
CDR3 protein: CASSSVRGLQETQYF
CDR3 DNA: TGTGCCAGCAGCTCAGTCCGGGGCCTCCAAGAGACCCAGTACTTC

CDR3 length: 15
V gene: TRBV7-9
D gene: TRBD2
clone size: few
J gene: TRBJ2-2
CDR3 protein: CASSQRLADTGELFF
CDR3 DNA: TGTGCCAGCAGCCAAAGACTAGCGGACACCGGGGAGCTGTTTTTT

CDR3 length: 13
V gene: TRBV28
D gene: -
clone size: -
J gene: TRBJ1-2
CDR3 protein: CASSPGTYYGYTF
CDR3 DNA: TGTGCCAGCAGTCCCGGGACCTACTATGGCTACACCTTC

CDR3 length: 14
V gene: TRBV4-3
D gene: -
clone size: -
J gene: TRBJ2-3
CDR3 protein: CASSQEKGTDTQYF
CDR3 DNA: TGCGCCAGCAGCCAAGAGAAGGGGACAGATACGCAGTATTTT

CDR3 length: 15
V gene: TRBV7-3
D gene: TRBD2
clone size: -
J gene: TRBJ2-2
CDR3 protein: CASSFSGGNTGELFF
CDR3 DNA: TGTGCCAGCAGCTTTAGCGGGGGGAACACCGGGGAGCTGTTTTTT

CDR3 length: 14
V gene: TRBV6-5
D gene: -
clone size: -
J gene: TRBJ1-4
CDR3 protein: CASSYGSTNEKLFF
CDR3 DNA: TGTGCCAGCAGTTACGGGTCCACTAATGAAAAACTGTTTTTT

CDR3 length: 17
V gene: TRBV15
D gene: -
clone size: medium-sized
J gene: TRBJ2-3
CDR3 protein: CATSRDQGSGPADTQYF
CDR3 DNA: TGTGCCACCAGCAGAGATCAAGGTAGCGGCCCTGCAGATACGCAGTATTTT

CDR3 length: 15
V gene: TRBV5-1
D gene: -
clone size: -
J gene: TRBJ1-5
CDR3 protein: CASSLGVTGNQPQHF
CDR3 DNA: TGCGCCAGCAGCTTGGGGGTTACGGGCAATCAGCCCCAGCATTTT

CDR3 length: 15
V gene: TRBV5-1
D gene: TRBD1
clone size: -
J gene: TRBJ2-3
CDR3 protein: CASSLDRGRPDTQYF
CDR3 DNA: TGCGCCAGCAGCTTGGACAGGGGGCGACCAGATACGCAGTATTTT

CDR3 length: 14
V gene: TRBV7-2
D gene: -
clone size: -
J gene: TRBJ2-7
CDR3 protein: CASSLEAATYEQYF
CDR3 DNA: TGTGCCAGCAGCTTAGAGGCAGCTACCTACGAGCAGTACTTC

CDR3 length: 13
V gene: TRBV5-6
D gene: -
clone size: -
J gene: TRBJ1-1
CDR3 protein: CASSRVVNTEAFF
CDR3 DNA: TGTGCCAGCAGCAGGGTTGTGAACACTGAAGCTTTCTTT

CDR3 length: 14
V gene: TRBV19
D gene: -
clone size: few
J gene: TRBJ2-1
CDR3 protein: CASTHLGRDNEQFF
CDR3 DNA: TGTGCCAGTACTCATCTGGGTAGGGACAATGAGCAGTTCTTC

CDR3 length: 16
V gene: TRBV2
D gene: TRBD2
clone size: once
J gene: TRBJ2-3
CDR3 protein: CASSQDAGGAADTQYF
CDR3 DNA: TGTGCCAGCAGTCAAGACGCGGGGGGCGCAGCAGATACGCAGTATTTT

CDR3 length: 13
V gene: TRBV28
D gene: -
clone size: once
J gene: TRBJ1-2
CDR3 protein: CASSFPPSGGYTF
CDR3 DNA: TGTGCCAGCAGTTTCCCCCCAAGCGGAGGCTACACCTTC

CDR3 length: 16
V gene: TRBV6-4
D gene: TRBD1
clone size: once
J gene: TRBJ2-1
CDR3 protein: CASSAGAGTGFNEQFF
CDR3 DNA: TGTGCCAGCAGTGCGGGGGCCGGGACAGGGTTCAATGAGCAGTTCTTC

CDR3 length: 15
V gene: TRBV2
D gene: TRBD2
clone size: once
J gene: TRBJ2-5
CDR3 protein: CASIGLSGSGETQYF
CDR3 DNA: TGTGCCAGCATAGGACTAAGCGGGAGTGGAGAGACCCAGTACTTC

CDR3 length: 15
V gene: TRBV29-1
D gene: -
clone size: -
J gene: TRBJ2-7
CDR3 protein: CSVEDPEGEFYEQYF
CDR3 DNA: TGCAGCGTTGAAGACCCTGAGGGGGAATTCTACGAGCAGTACTTC